The 29 T cell receptor beta chains below come from one sample, sequenced in a study of T cell changes during pregnancy in multiple sclerosis. The protocol was immunoSEQ multiplex PCR, while the TCRdb copy is restricted to in-frame clones and leaves out a portion. In the table there are some 97,000 clones, roughly 90% of which are singletons. The sample consisted of peripheral blood, taken after pregnancy. The origin of the receptors is a female donor with multiple sclerosis, enrolled in a pregnancy study.

The chain is built from TRBV11-3 and TRBJ1-2, with D maybe TRBD1 (6 bases). The length of the CDR3 is 17 residues. Trimming removed 3 bases from V and 6 bases from J, with 23 bases in between. Germline CDR1 reads SGHNT; CDR2 reads YENEEA. The CDR3 DNA follows: TGTGCCAGCAGCTTTCGTTATTTTAAGGCAGGGGAAAATGGCTACACCTTC. Translating it yields CASSFRYFKAGENGYTF.

The CDR3 coding sequence is TGTGCCAGCAGCGGAGAGTGGGACTCGCCGCAGTATTTT. The encoded protein is CASSGEWDSPQYF. The J gene is TRBJ2-3, the V gene TRBV9; possible D gene TRBD2, 6 bases. The V gene's germline CDR1 is SGDLS and CDR2 YYNGEE. V lost 3 bases to trimming and J lost 10 bases, with 15 bases between them. The CDR3 is made up of 13 amino acids.

This chain joins TRBV4-3 and TRBJ1-4, with 10 bases that match TRBD1. The germline V gene has CDR1 LGHNA and CDR2 YSLEER. This CDR3 region has 15 residues. V lost 3 bases to trimming and J lost 8 bases; unmatched junction nucleotides: 6. The CDR3 loop is CASSHGDRGREKLFF. The CDR3 DNA follows: TGCGCCAGCAGCCATGGAGACAGGGGGCGCGAAAAACTGTTTTTT.

This chain uses TRBV6-1 with TRBJ2-5; a weak D match, TRBD2 (6 bases). Trimming cost V 2 bases and J 1 base, with 11 bases left between them. Per germline, CDR1 MNHNS and CDR2 SASEGT. CDR3 size: 15 residues. The CDR3 is CASSEPWTIQETQYF. CDR3 nucleotide sequence: TGTGCCAGCAGTGAACCTTGGACTATCCAAGAGACCCAGTACTTC.

This clone was observed once. The rearrangement links TRBV2 to TRBJ1-5; D might be TRBD1 (5 bases). Trimming pared 10 bases from V and 7 bases from J, leaving 17 bases between. In germline, CDR1 is SNHLY, CDR2 FYNNEI. The CDR3 is made up of 13 amino acids. The CDR3, as DNA: TGTGCCACCGCGCCGGGGGTTGAGCAGCCCCAGCATTTT. It translates to CATAPGVEQPQHF.

This rearrangement joins TRBV6-5 to TRBJ1-2; weak D call: TRBD1 (6 bases). Germline-derived CDR1 and CDR2 are MNHEY and SVGAGI. V gave up 6 bases and J gave up 2 bases, with 16 bases separating them. The CDR3 runs to 15 residues. The DNA for the CDR3 is TGTGCCAGCAGACCGGACAGCCGAAAAAACTATGGCTACACCTTC. Translation gives CASRPDSRKNYGYTF.

The gene calls are TRBV7-9 and TRBJ2-7; D perhaps matches TRBD1 (6 bases). Germline CDR1 SEHNR, CDR2 FQNEAQ (reference sequence). V lost 10 bases and J 0 bases, leaving 13 bases between the germline ends. The CDR3 consists of 13 residues. For the CDR3, the DNA is TGTGCCACCTCGGGACAAGCCTCCTACGAGCAGTACTTC. Translated, it gives CATSGQASYEQYF.

V is TRBV30 and J is TRBJ2-1; no firm D call. The CDR3 length is 11 residues. CDR1 and CDR2 from the germline V gene are GTSNPN and SVGIG (reference sequence). Trimming left V 5 bases short and J 8 bases short, with 10 bases between. CDR3 bases: TGTGCCTGGGAGCAGAGCGATGAGCAGTTCTTC. Its translation is CAWEQSDEQFF. Variable domain in full (rest from reference TRBV30 and TRBJ2-1): SQTIHQWPATLVQPVGSPLSLECTVEGTSNPNLYWYRQAAGRGLQLLFYSVGIGQISSEVPQNLSASRPQDRQFILSSKKLLLSDSGFYLCAWEQSDEQFFGPGTRLTVL.

The chain has TRBV6-5 and TRBJ2-1; TRBD2 might be the D (6 bases). From germline, CDR1 is MNHEY and CDR2 SVGAGI. This CDR3 has 13 amino acids. V lost 4 bases to trimming and J lost 6 bases, with 10 bases between them. CDR3 loop: CASSWGESNEQFF. The DNA of the CDR3 is TGTGCCAGCAGTTGGGGGGAATCCAATGAGCAGTTCTTC.

The chain employs TRBV6-1 and TRBJ1-1; no reliable D call. Germline V lookup: CDR1 MNHNS, CDR2 SASEGT. V was trimmed by 7 bases and J by 0 bases, leaving 12 bases between them. This CDR3 is built from 14 residues. The CDR3 bases are TGTGCCAGCACTACCGACACAATGAACACTGAAGCTTTCTTT. It yields the protein CASTTDTMNTEAFF.

The V and J genes are TRBV2 and TRBJ2-7, with D possibly being TRBD1 (6 bases). Germline V gene lookup returns CDR1 SNHLY and CDR2 FYNNEI. The CDR3 extends over 15 amino acids. V lost 3 bases and J 1 base, leaving 13 bases between the germline ends. This CDR3 is CASSEDSPRSYEQYF. Here the CDR3 DNA reads TGTGCCAGCAGTGAGGACAGTCCGAGGTCCTACGAGCAGTACTTC.

CDR3: CASSPGQGRIEQYF. In DNA form, the CDR3 reads TGCGCCAGCAGCCCCGGACAGGGACGGATCGAGCAGTACTTC. The V gene is TRBV5-1, the J gene TRBJ2-7, with TRBD1 matching 8 bases. CDR3 length: 14 amino acids. Trimming at V came to 4 bases and at J to 6 bases, leaving 9 bases not matched to a gene. CDR1 is SGHRS and CDR2 is YFSETQ in the germline V gene.

The V and J genes are TRBV2 and TRBJ2-2; tentatively, D is TRBD1 (6 bases). The germline V gene encodes CDR1 SNHLY and CDR2 FYNNEI. V was shortened by 7 bases and J by 3 bases, with 15 bases between the two germline ends. The CDR3 covers 15 residues. CDR3 protein: CASTHQGPHTGELFF. Written as DNA, the CDR3 is TGTGCCAGCACCCATCAGGGGCCCCACACCGGGGAGCTGTTTTTT.

This clone was detected only once. The rearrangement uses TRBV5-1 and TRBJ2-1; 10 positions agree with TRBD2. The CDR3 contains 18 residues. The germline gives CDR1 SGHRS, CDR2 YFSETQ. Trimming took 3 bases from V and 0 from J; bases not matched to a gene: 9. Here the CDR3 reads CASSSSGTSASSYNEQFF. The CDR3 region has the DNA TGCGCCAGCAGCTCCTCAGGGACTAGCGCTTCCTCCTACAATGAGCAGTTCTTC.

V gene TRBV5-1 combines with J gene TRBJ1-1; 10 bases align to TRBD1. Germline CDR1 and CDR2: SGHRS and YFSETQ. The CDR3 has 15 residues. V shed 1 base, J shed 5 bases, and the junction held 5 bases outside the gene matches. The DNA of the CDR3 is TGCGCCAGCAGCTTGAAGGGACAGGGGATGACTGAAGCTTTCTTT. This sequence encodes CASSLKGQGMTEAFF.

This CDR3 reads CASSGTGTGESHYGYTF. The CDR3 nucleotides are TGTGCCAGCAGCGGGACCGGGACAGGGGAATCTCACTATGGCTACACCTTC. The chain has TRBV7-9 and TRBJ1-2; TRBD1 matches 10 bases. The CDR3 totals 17 residues. The germline V gene encodes CDR1 SEHNR and CDR2 FQNEAQ (reference sequence). Trimming cost V 5 bases and J 3 bases; bases outside gene matches: 12.

The gene calls are TRBV7-2 and TRBJ2-3, with D possibly matching TRBD1 (6 bases). This CDR3 contains 15 residues. Germline V CDR1 and CDR2: SGHTA, FQGNSA. The V gene lost 4 bases and the J gene lost 0 bases, with 11 bases spanning the gap. The CDR3 nucleotides read TGTGCCAGCAGCTCAGAGGGGGTTAGCACAGATACGCAGTATTTT. It is translated as CASSSEGVSTDTQYF. Variable domain in full (rest from reference TRBV7-2 and TRBJ2-3): GAGVSQSPSNKVTEKGKDVELRCDPISGHTALYWYRQSLGQGLEFLIYFQGNSAPDKSGLPSDRFSAERTGGSVSTLTIQRTQQEDSAVYLCASSSEGVSTDTQYFGPGTRLTVL.

The V and J genes are TRBV5-4 and TRBJ1-2, with TRBD1 as a possible D gene (6 bases). Germline V lookup: CDR1 SGHNT, CDR2 YYREEE (reference sequence). This CDR3 region has 12 residues. The V end was cut by 0 bases, the J end by 13 bases, with 13 bases between. As DNA, the CDR3 is TGTGCCAGCAGCTTGGGCCAGGGGCAGAGCACCTTC. It yields the protein CASSLGQGQSTF.

The rearrangement uses TRBV10-3 and TRBJ1-5; TRBD1 aligns across 9 bases. Germline values: CDR1 ENHRY, CDR2 SYGVKD. The CDR3 extends over 13 amino acids. V was pared by 10 bases and J by 3 bases, with 4 bases of the junction left unmatched. This chain's CDR3 is CATGTGPNQPQHF. The CDR3 DNA is TGTGCCACCGGGACAGGGCCCAATCAGCCCCAGCATTTT.

The rearrangement links TRBV5-1 to TRBJ2-3, with 7 bases identical to TRBD1. The CDR3 is 16 residues long. Germline-derived CDR1 and CDR2 are SGHRS and YFSETQ. The V segment lost 3 bases and the J segment 4 bases; nucleotides outside the gene matches: 11. Written as DNA, the CDR3 is TGCGCCAGCAGCTCACGACAGGGCGAACATGCAGATACGCAGTATTTT. Translated: CASSSRQGEHADTQYF.

The chain recombines TRBV9 with TRBJ1-3, with 9 bases fitting TRBD1. J was trimmed by 7 bases and V by 2 bases; bases with no gene match: 4. Germline V gene lookup returns CDR1 SGDLS and CDR2 YYNGEE. This CDR3 region has 14 residues. CDR3 amino acids: CASSVGQGGNTIYF. In nucleotides, the CDR3 is TGTGCCAGCAGCGTGGGACAGGGTGGGAACACCATATATTTT. Supplemented by reference TRBV9 and TRBJ1-3, the full variable domain reads DSGVTQTPKHLITATGQRVTLRCSPRSGDLSVYWYQQSLDQGLQFLIQYYNGEERAKGNILERFSAQQFPDLHSELNLSSLELGDSALYFCASSVGQGGNTIYFGEGSWLTVV.

This rearrangement joins TRBV21-1 to TRBJ2-3; TRBD2 reflects the table's D call only, with no check against the DNA. TRBV21-1 is tagged as a pseudogene. CDR3 length: 15 amino acids. CDR3 DNA: TGTGCCAGCAGCATGACCGGGGGACTCACAGATACGCAGTATTTT. Amino acids: CASSMTGGLTDTQYF.

This chain uses TRBV5-1 with TRBJ2-5; weak D call: TRBD2 (5 bases). V was shortened by 7 bases and J by 5 bases, with 18 bases between the two germline ends. Germline-derived CDR1 and CDR2 are SGHRS and YFSETQ. CDR3 length equals 14 residues. As DNA, the CDR3 is TGCGCCAGCGCCGCTGGTGGGGAGAAGGAGACCCAGTACTTC. This sequence encodes CASAAGGEKETQYF.

The chain employs TRBV28 and TRBJ1-1, with a tentative D call TRBD1 (6 bases). CDR3 length: 13 residues. Germline V gene lookup returns CDR1 MDHEN and CDR2 SYDVKM. Trimming left V 6 bases short and J 5 bases short, with 13 bases between. In DNA, the CDR3 is TGTGCCAGCAGAGATACAGGGCGAACTGAAGCTTTCTTT. It is translated as CASRDTGRTEAFF.

This sequence joins TRBV5-5 and TRBJ2-3, with 8 positions matching TRBD1. CDR1 and CDR2 from the germline V gene are SGHKS and YYEKEE (reference sequence). The CDR3 runs to 14 residues. V dropped 4 bases and J dropped 5; count of bases not matched to a gene: 6. In DNA, the CDR3 is TGTGCCAGCAGCCTAGGGACAGGTGGAGATACGCAGTATTTT. Protein sequence: CASSLGTGGDTQYF.

V is TRBV9 and J is TRBJ1-1; perhaps TRBD1 as D (5 bases). Germline V gene data show CDR1 as SGDLS and CDR2 as YYNGEE. The CDR3 is made up of 15 amino acids. V was cut by 0 bases and J by 3 bases, with 12 bases left in between. CDR3 nucleotide sequence: TGTGCCAGCAGCGTAGCTCCAGGGATCTACACTGAAGCTTTCTTT. The encoded protein is CASSVAPGIYTEAFF.

The CDR3 nucleotides read TGTGCTAGTGAGGCGGCAATATATGGCTACACCTTC. It encodes CASEAAIYGYTF. The chain is built from TRBV12-5 and TRBJ1-2; D is unclear. In germline, CDR1 is LGHNT, CDR2 FRNRAP. Trimming left V 7 bases short and J 5 bases short, with 11 bases between. This CDR3 has 12 residues. Full variable domain (outside the CDR3, taken from reference TRBV12-5 and TRBJ1-2): DARVTQTPRHKVTEMGQEVTMRCQPILGHNTVFWYRQTMMQGLELLAYFRNRAPLDDSGMPKDRFSAEMPDATLATLKIQPSEPRDSAVYFCASEAAIYGYTFGSGTRLTVV.

This sequence joins TRBV27 and TRBJ2-7, with D maybe TRBD2 (6 bases). The CDR3 length is 15 residues. The V end was cut by 2 bases, the J end by 1 base, with 12 bases between. Germline V CDR1 and CDR2: MNHEY, SMNVEV (reference sequence). The CDR3, as DNA: TGTGCCAGCAGTTTAGGAGGGTGGAAATCCTACGAGCAGTACTTC. It specifies CASSLGGWKSYEQYF.

The J gene is TRBJ2-7, the V gene TRBV28; tentative D call: TRBD2 (5 bases). This CDR3 comprises 13 residues. V lost 5 bases, J lost 2 bases, and 10 bases lay in between. Germline V CDR1 and CDR2: MDHEN, SYDVKM. The CDR3 DNA sequence: TGTGCCAGCAGTAGGACTCTGGCCTACGAGCAGTACTTC. Translating gives CASSRTLAYEQYF.